The rows below give T cell receptor beta chains drawn from one sample of a study of blood T cell repertoires in COVID-19. Assay used: immunoSEQ multiplex PCR; TCRdb lists only in-frame clones, some missing. The table includes a few hundred thousand clones, approximately 81% detected once. Sequenced sample: peripheral blood. These TCRs come from a woman aged 18-29 years with acute or convalescent COVID-19. The CDR3 runs from the conserved cysteine through the conserved F or W. D genes are given only for firm matches. The size field is filled for only some rows; it gives once, few, many or a size class.

>NA|TRBJ2-3|NA|TRBV2
TGTGCCAGCAGTTTACAGGGTTACACAGATACGCAGTATTTT
CASSLQGYTDTQYF
>TRBD2|TRBJ2-1|NA|TRBV11-3
TGTGCCAGCAGCTTAGGGCGGGGGTACAATGAGCAGTTCTTC
CASSLGRGYNEQFF
>TRBD1|TRBJ2-5|NA|TRBV24-1
TGTGCCACCAGTCCGGGACAGGGTATAGAGACCCAGTACTTC
CATSPGQGIETQYF
>NA|TRBJ1-3|NA|TRBV7-6
TGTGCCAGCACCGACGGAGGGGCTGGAAACACCATATATTTT
CASTDGGAGNTIYF
>NA|TRBJ1-1|NA|TRBV6-5
TGTGCCAGCACGCCAACACCGAACACTGAAGCTTTCTTT
CASTPTPNTEAFF
>NA|TRBJ1-4|NA|TRBV30
TGTGCCTGGGCCGGATCAGGGGACGAAAAACTGTTTTTT
CAWAGSGDEKLFF
>NA|TRBJ1-5|once|TRBV21-1
TGTGCCAGCAGCAATCTGGGAGGGGTCCAGCCCCAGCATTTT
CASSNLGGVQPQHF
>NA|TRBJ1-1|NA|TRBV5-1
TGCGCCAGCAGCTTGAATGGAGGCACTGAAGCTTTCTTT
CASSLNGGTEAFF
>TRBD1|TRBJ2-7|few|TRBV27
TGTGCCAGAAAGCTCGACAGGGTTTTGAGCGAGCAGTACTTC
CARKLDRVLSEQYF
>NA|TRBJ2-1|NA|TRBV6-1
TGTGCCAGCAGTGAACGGGGACACCTAACCTACAATGAGCAGTTCTTC
CASSERGHLTYNEQFF
>NA|TRBJ1-1|NA|TRBV5-4
TGTGCCAGCAGCCAAGACAGACGGAACACTGAAGCTTTCTTT
CASSQDRRNTEAFF
>NA|TRBJ1-5|NA|TRBV12-3/TRBV12-4
TGTGCCAGCAGTTTAGCCGGGGAAGAGTGGCATTTT
CASSLAGEEWHF
>TRBD1|TRBJ2-7|NA|TRBV6-5
TGTGCCAGCAGTTACCAAGGGGGACAGGGCTACGAGCAGTACTTC
CASSYQGGQGYEQYF
>NA|TRBJ1-5|NA|TRBV4-1
TGCGCCAGCAGCCAGCGAGGAGGCGGTGGGCAGCCCCAGCATTTT
CASSQRGGGGQPQHF
>NA|TRBJ2-3|NA|TRBV6-4
TGTGCCAGCAGTGCGCAGGGGACAGATACGCAGTATTTT
CASSAQGTDTQYF
>TRBD2|TRBJ2-7|NA|TRBV5-4
TGTGCCAGCAGCTTTAAGCCACTAGCGCGTCCACCCTACGAGCAGTACTTC
CASSFKPLARPPYEQYF
>TRBD1|TRBJ2-2|NA|TRBV30
TGTGCCTGGAGTGACAGGGGAAGGGCCGGGGAGCTGTTTTTT
CAWSDRGRAGELFF
>NA|TRBJ2-2|NA|TRBV6-5
TGTGCCAGCAGTTACAATACTAACACCGGGGAGCTGTTTTTT
CASSYNTNTGELFF
>NA|TRBJ2-1|NA|TRBV2
TGTGCCAGCAGTGAAAGGTGGGGGCCGGGGAATGAGCAGTTCTTC
CASSERWGPGNEQFF
>NA|TRBJ1-1|NA|TRBV5-1
TGCGCCAGCAGCTTGGGACAGGCGGTTCTAACTGAAGCTTTCTTT
CASSLGQAVLTEAFF
>TRBD1|TRBJ1-1|NA|TRBV30
TGTGCCTGGTCCCAGGGGGCAGGGACTGAAGCTTTCTTT
CAWSQGAGTEAFF
>TRBD1|TRBJ2-6|NA|TRBV19
TGTGCCAGTAGTATAGGATGGGGACAGGCGGGGGCCAACGTCCTGACTTTC
CASSIGWGQAGANVLTF
>NA|TRBJ1-4|NA|TRBV4-1
TGCGCCAGCAGCCGAACTTTAAATGAAAAACTGTTTTTT
CASSRTLNEKLFF
>TRBD1|TRBJ1-2|NA|TRBV10-3
TGTGCCATCAGTGAGGGGGCATCCGGGGACAGGGGGAACTATGGCTACACCTTC
CAISEGASGDRGNYGYTF
>TRBD1|TRBJ1-1|NA|TRBV5-1
TGCGCCAGCAGCTTTGACAGGGGGCTACCGGGGACTGAAGCTTTCTTT
CASSFDRGLPGTEAFF
>NA|TRBJ1-5|NA|TRBV24-1
TGTGCCACCAGTGATTTTGAATCCTCTCAGGTGCATCAGCCCCAGCATTTT
CATSDFESSQVHQPQHF
>NA|TRBJ2-1|NA|TRBV19
TGTGCCAGTACAGGGTTCGACAATGAGCAGTTCTTC
CASTGFDNEQFF
>TRBD1|TRBJ1-4|few|TRBV5-1
TGCGCCAGCAGCTTGGGACAGGGGAATGAAAAACTGTTTTTT
CASSLGQGNEKLFF
>NA|TRBJ1-2|NA|TRBV6-5
TGTGCCAGCACTCTTCAGGGAGGCTATGGCTACACCTTC
CASTLQGGYGYTF
>NA|TRBJ2-7|NA|TRBV15
TGTGCCACCAGCAGCGAAGACAGGCCCGACTACGAGCAGTACTTC
CATSSEDRPDYEQYF
>TRBD1|TRBJ2-7|NA|TRBV27
TGTGCCAGCAGGACTAACACCGGGACAGGGGGTGCCGAGCAGTACTTC
CASRTNTGTGGAEQYF
>NA|TRBJ2-2|many|TRBV6-4
TGTGCCAGCAGTGAAGGGGACACCGGGGAGCTGTTTTTT
CASSEGDTGELFF
>NA|TRBJ1-1|NA|TRBV28
TGTGCCAGCAGGTCCGGAGCGATCAGCATGAACACTGAAGCTTTCTTT
CASRSGAISMNTEAFF
>NA|TRBJ2-5|NA|TRBV4-2
TGTGCCAGCAGCCGCCGGGACTTTCAAGAGACCCAGTACTTC
CASSRRDFQETQYF
>NA|TRBJ2-7|NA|TRBV7-9
TGTGCCAGCAGCGACGAGGTTAACGAGCAGTACTTC
CASSDEVNEQYF
>NA|TRBJ1-5|once|TRBV19
TGTGCCAGTAGTGTCCAGGGGAGAAATCAGCCCCAGCATTTT
CASSVQGRNQPQHF
>TRBD1|TRBJ2-7|NA|TRBV7-9
TGTGCCAGCAGCTTCGCAGGGGGCTCCTACGAGCAGTACTTC
CASSFAGGSYEQYF
>TRBD2|TRBJ2-7|NA|TRBV6-6
TGTGCCAGCAGTCGGACTAGCGGGGCCTACGAGCAGTACTTC
CASSRTSGAYEQYF
>NA|TRBJ1-1|NA|TRBV2
TGTGCCAGCAGTCTAACTACAGGGAACACTGAAGCTTTCTTT
CASSLTTGNTEAFF
>NA|TRBJ2-7|NA|TRBV7-9
TGTGCCAGCAGTAGCGGACCCCTCTACGAGCAGTACTTC
CASSSGPLYEQYF
>TRBD2|TRBJ2-2|NA|TRBV19
TGTGCCAGTAGTATAGTCCTAGCGGGGGGGCTTGCCACCGGGGAGCTGTTTTTT
CASSIVLAGGLATGELFF
>NA|TRBJ2-3|NA|TRBV5-8
TGTGCCAGCAGCCAGGGGCTGTGGGGGTTCAGCACAGATACGCAGTATTTT
CASSQGLWGFSTDTQYF
>NA|TRBJ1-2|NA|TRBV19
TGTGCCAGTAGTAGGGAAGACAGCACTACCAAACAGAATGGCTACACCTTC
CASSREDSTTKQNGYTF